The rows below give T cell receptor beta chains drawn from one sample of a study of blood T cell repertoires in COVID-19. The method was immunoSEQ multiplex PCR; TCRdb's version includes in-frame clones alone and lacks a portion of them. The sample includes about 150,000 clones, approximately 90% of them seen just once. The material sequenced was peripheral blood. The source is a woman aged 55 to 70 with active or convalescent COVID-19. Each CDR3 is given without its conserved first and last residue.

V gene: TRBV3-1/TRBV3-2; J gene: TRBJ1-2; CDR3 protein: ASSQAMGQVGGYT
V gene: TRBV7-2; J gene: TRBJ2-1; CDR3 protein: ASSLLTGGLNNEQF
V gene: TRBV5-1; J gene: TRBJ2-6; CDR3 protein: ASSLALSGANVLT
V gene: TRBV7-8; J gene: TRBJ1-4; CDR3 protein: ASSLGEQGRSTEKLF
V gene: TRBV19; J gene: TRBJ1-2; CDR3 protein: ASSPSGGAVGYT
V gene: TRBV24-1; J gene: TRBJ1-3; CDR3 protein: ATSDARSGYGNTIY
V gene: TRBV7-2; J gene: TRBJ2-7; CDR3 protein: ASRTGQGLGYEQY
V gene: TRBV7-9; J gene: TRBJ2-1; CDR3 protein: ASSPQTGMEQF
V gene: TRBV7-2; J gene: TRBJ2-3; CDR3 protein: ASSLGLAGAGDTQY
V gene: TRBV7-2; J gene: TRBJ2-7; CDR3 protein: ASSFLARRGGSSYEQY
V gene: TRBV4-3; J gene: TRBJ2-2; CDR3 protein: ASSQGGASGGTGELF
V gene: TRBV6-2/TRBV6-3; J gene: TRBJ2-7; CDR3 protein: ASSFGTGTTYEQY
V gene: TRBV6-6; J gene: TRBJ1-1; CDR3 protein: ASSTGQGLEAF
V gene: TRBV9; J gene: TRBJ2-1; CDR3 protein: ASSVDPGGYNEQF
V gene: TRBV2; J gene: TRBJ1-6; CDR3 protein: ASSTDSVEPLH
V gene: TRBV9; J gene: TRBJ2-3; CDR3 protein: ASSFSGGEFDTQY
V gene: TRBV12-5; J gene: TRBJ2-2; CDR3 protein: ASGLTAGAYTGELF
V gene: TRBV9; J gene: TRBJ2-5; CDR3 protein: ASSERPPRVAETQY
V gene: TRBV4-1; J gene: TRBJ1-1; CDR3 protein: ASSQLLRRVGENTEAF
V gene: TRBV4-1; J gene: TRBJ1-4; CDR3 protein: ASSQDQGTEGEKLF
V gene: TRBV4-3; J gene: TRBJ1-5; CDR3 protein: ASSQDRSNQPQH
V gene: TRBV7-2; J gene: TRBJ1-1; CDR3 protein: ASSFQGQGEQAF
V gene: TRBV11-2; J gene: TRBJ2-1; CDR3 protein: ASSSAGAGNEQF
V gene: TRBV5-1; J gene: TRBJ2-2; CDR3 protein: ASSIRGGVSGELF
V gene: TRBV10-1; J gene: TRBJ2-1; CDR3 protein: ASSGYRGGEQF
V gene: TRBV2; J gene: TRBJ2-7; CDR3 protein: ASRRGSGGIYEQY
V gene: TRBV7-2; J gene: TRBJ1-2; CDR3 protein: ASSLSGGGQAGYT